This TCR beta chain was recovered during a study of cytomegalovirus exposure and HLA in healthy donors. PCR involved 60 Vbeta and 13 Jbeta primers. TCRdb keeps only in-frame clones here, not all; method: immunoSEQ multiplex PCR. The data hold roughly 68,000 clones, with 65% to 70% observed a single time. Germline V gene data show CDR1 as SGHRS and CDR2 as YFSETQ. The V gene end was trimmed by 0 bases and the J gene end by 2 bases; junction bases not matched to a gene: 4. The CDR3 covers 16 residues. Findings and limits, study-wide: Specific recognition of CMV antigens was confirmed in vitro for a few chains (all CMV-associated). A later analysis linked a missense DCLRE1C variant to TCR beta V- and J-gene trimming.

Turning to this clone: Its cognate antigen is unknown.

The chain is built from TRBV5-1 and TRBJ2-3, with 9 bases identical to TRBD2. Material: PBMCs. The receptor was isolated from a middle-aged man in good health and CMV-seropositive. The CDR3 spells CASSLGAGGHTDTQYF. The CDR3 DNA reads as TGCGCCAGCAGCTTGGGAGCGGGGGGACACACAGATACGCAGTATTTT. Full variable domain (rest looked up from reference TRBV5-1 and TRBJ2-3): KAGVTQTPRYLIKTRGQQVTLSCSPISGHRSVSWYQQTPGQGLQFLFEYFSETQRNKGNFPGRFSGRQFSNSRSEMNVSTLELGDSALYLCASSLGAGGHTDTQYFGPGTRLTVL.